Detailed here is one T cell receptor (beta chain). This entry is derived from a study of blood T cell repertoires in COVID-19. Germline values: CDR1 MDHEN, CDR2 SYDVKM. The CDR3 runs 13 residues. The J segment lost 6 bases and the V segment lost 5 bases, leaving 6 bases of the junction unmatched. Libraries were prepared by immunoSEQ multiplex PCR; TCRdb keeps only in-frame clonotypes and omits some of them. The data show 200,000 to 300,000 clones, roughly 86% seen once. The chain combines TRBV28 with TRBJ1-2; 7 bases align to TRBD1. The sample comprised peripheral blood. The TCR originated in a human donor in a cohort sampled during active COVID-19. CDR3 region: CASSKGGADGYTF. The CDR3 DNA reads TGTGCCAGCAGTAAAGGGGGCGCAGATGGCTACACCTTC.